This T cell receptor beta chain originates from a study of siplizumab effects on memory and regulatory T cells. Study-wide points: For siplizumab cultures, the suppressive function of their proliferating Tregs was not confirmed.

Clones were sequenced by immunoSEQ multiplex PCR, and TCRdb holds only the in-frame ones, with some missing. The sample holds around 45,000 clones, about 90% seen once. Germline-derived CDR1 and CDR2 are LNHDA and SQIVND (reference sequence). The CDR3 runs 13 residues. V gave up 3 bases and J gave up 7 bases, with 10 bases separating them. This clone is a singleton in its sample. Its specificity is unknown. Sequencing was performed on naive CD8+ T cells sorted from blood. The source of this sequence is a human donor in good health. V usage is TRBV19 and J usage is TRBJ2-1; the D is unclear. In DNA form, the CDR3 reads TGTGCCAGTAGTATTGGGTTGGGAAATGAGCAGTTCTTC. Translation gives CASSIGLGNEQFF.